This record concerns one TCR beta chain sequence. The data were taken from a study of cytomegalovirus exposure and HLA in healthy donors. CDR1 is SGHRS and CDR2 is YFSETQ in the germline V gene. Trimming took 3 bases from V and 0 from J; bases not matched to a gene: 5. This CDR3 is 16 amino acids long. The PCR ran on 60 Vbeta and 13 Jbeta primers. The protocol was immunoSEQ multiplex PCR, while the TCRdb copy is restricted to in-frame clones and leaves out a portion. The sample lists tens of thousands of clones, roughly two thirds occurring once. The sequence was collected from a man aged 45-65 years in good health and CMV-seronegative. The chain combines TRBV5-1 with TRBJ2-5, with 10 nucleotides matching TRBD1. Sequencing was done on a sample of PBMCs. CDR3 nucleotides: TGCGCCAGCAGCTACGGACAGGGGGTGTACCAAGAGACCCAGTACTTC. Translation: CASSYGQGVYQETQYF.